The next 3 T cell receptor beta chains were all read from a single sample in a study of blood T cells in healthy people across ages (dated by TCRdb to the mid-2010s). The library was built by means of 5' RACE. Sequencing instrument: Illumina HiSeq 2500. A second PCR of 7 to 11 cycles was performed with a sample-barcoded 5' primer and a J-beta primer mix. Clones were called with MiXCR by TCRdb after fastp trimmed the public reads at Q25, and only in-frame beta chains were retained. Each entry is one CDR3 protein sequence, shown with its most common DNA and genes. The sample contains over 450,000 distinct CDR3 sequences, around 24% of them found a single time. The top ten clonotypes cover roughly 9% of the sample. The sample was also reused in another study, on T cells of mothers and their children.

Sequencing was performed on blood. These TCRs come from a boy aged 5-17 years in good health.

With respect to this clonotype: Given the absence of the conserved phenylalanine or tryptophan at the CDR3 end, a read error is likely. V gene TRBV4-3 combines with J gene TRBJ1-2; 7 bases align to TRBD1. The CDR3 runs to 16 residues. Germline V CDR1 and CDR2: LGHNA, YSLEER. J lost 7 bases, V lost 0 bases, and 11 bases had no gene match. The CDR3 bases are TGCGCCAGCAGCCAAGAGCTCGACAGGGCGCTATCTGGCTACACCCTC. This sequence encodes CASSQELDRALSGYTL.

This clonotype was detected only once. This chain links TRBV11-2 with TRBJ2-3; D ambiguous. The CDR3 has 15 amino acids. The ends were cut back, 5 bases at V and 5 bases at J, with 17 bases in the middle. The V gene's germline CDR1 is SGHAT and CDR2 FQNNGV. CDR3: CASSGRTAPGDTQYF. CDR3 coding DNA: TGTGCCAGCAGCGGTCGCACTGCTCCCGGAGATACGCAGTATTTT.

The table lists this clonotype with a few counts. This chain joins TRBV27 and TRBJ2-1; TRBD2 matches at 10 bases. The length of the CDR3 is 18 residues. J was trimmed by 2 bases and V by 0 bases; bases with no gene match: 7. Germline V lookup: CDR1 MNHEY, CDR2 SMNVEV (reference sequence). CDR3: CASSLSAQLAGPYNEQFF. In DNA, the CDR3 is TGTGCCAGCAGTTTATCGGCCCAACTAGCGGGACCCTACAATGAGCAGTTCTTC.